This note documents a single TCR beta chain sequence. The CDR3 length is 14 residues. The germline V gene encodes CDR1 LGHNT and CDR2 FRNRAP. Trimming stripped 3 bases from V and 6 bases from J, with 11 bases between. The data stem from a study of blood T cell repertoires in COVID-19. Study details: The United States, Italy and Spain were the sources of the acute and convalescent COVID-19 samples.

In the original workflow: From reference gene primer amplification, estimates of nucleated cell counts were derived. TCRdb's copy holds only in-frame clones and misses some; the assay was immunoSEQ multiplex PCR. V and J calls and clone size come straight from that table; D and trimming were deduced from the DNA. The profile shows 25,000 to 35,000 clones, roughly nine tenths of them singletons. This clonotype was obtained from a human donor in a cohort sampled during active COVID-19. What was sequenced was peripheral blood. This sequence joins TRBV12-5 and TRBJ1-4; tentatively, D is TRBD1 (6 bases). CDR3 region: CASGFSPGDEKLFF. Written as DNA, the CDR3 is TGTGCTAGTGGTTTCTCACCAGGGGATGAAAAACTGTTTTTT.